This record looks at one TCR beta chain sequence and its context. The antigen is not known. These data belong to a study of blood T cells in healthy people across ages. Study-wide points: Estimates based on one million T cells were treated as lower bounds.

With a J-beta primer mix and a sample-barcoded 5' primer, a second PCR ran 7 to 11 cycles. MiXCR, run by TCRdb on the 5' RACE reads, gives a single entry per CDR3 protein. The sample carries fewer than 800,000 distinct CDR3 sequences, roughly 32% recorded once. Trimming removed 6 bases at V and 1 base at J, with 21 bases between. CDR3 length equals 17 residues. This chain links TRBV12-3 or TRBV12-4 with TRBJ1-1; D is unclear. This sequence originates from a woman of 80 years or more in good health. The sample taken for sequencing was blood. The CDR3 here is CASRAAVDMVRNTEAFF. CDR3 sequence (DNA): TGTGCCAGCAGAGCCGCCGTTGACATGGTGAGGAACACTGAAGCTTTCTTT.